This T cell receptor beta chain stems from a study of long-term antiretroviral therapy in people with HIV. Amounts of 1-10 million cryopreserved PBMC were held in the samples before DNA extraction. Trimming shortened V by 2 bases and J by 6 bases, and 14 bases separated the two germline ends. The germline gives CDR1 SEHNR, CDR2 FQNEAQ (reference sequence). The CDR3 is 15 amino acids. Of note for this clone: No antigen is known for it.

Samples were assayed with immunoSEQ v3.0 at survey level. TCRdb keeps only in-frame clones here, not all; method: immunoSEQ multiplex PCR. Of some 28,000 clones listed, just under 95% were seen once; the top ten hold approximately 3%. Study-level points and caveats: Clones showing expansion before ART dominated the repertoire at all time points. Samples were collected from about 2003 to 2017 under possibly less effective ART regimens.

Material: unsorted PBMCs, obtained 5.3 years after starting antiretroviral therapy. The rearrangement joins TRBV7-9 to TRBJ2-4; a weak D match, TRBD1 (6 bases). The sequence came from a man aged 50 or older with HIV. The DNA for the CDR3 is TGTGCCAGCAGCTTACCCATGGACAGCTCAAACATTCAGTACTTC. Translating gives CASSLPMDSSNIQYF.